These 14 T cell receptor beta chains originate from one sample sequenced in a study of shared clonotypes between healthy human individuals. This table comes from immunoSEQ multiplex PCR, and its TCRdb copy is limited to in-frame clones, with some not included. Of 2 million to 3 million clones listed, over 85% are singletons. Source material: naive CD4+ T cells from PBMCs. The sample's subset: CD45RA+ positively selected. Receptor source: a young man in good health. Some clones in this sample may be carry-over from other donors' samples.

This clone was observed once. V usage is TRBV7-6 and J usage is TRBJ2-3, with D possibly matching TRBD2 (6 bases). Trimming took 1 base from V and 8 from J, leaving 22 bases between them. CDR1 SGHVS and CDR2 FNYEAQ come from the germline V gene. The CDR3 totals 17 residues. The CDR3 DNA reads TGTGCCAGCAGCTTAGGGAGGGCGGGGTCCCCACTGGCTACGCAGTATTTT. Its protein product is CASSLGRAGSPLATQYF.

The gene calls are TRBV5-4 and TRBJ2-1; D gene ambiguous. The V gene's germline CDR1 is SGHNT and CDR2 YYREEE (reference sequence). V lost 3 bases and J 6 bases, leaving 22 bases between the germline ends. This CDR3 region has 17 residues. CDR3 coding DNA: TGTGCCAGCAGCTCCCCGAAGCTGGGCCCGTCCCCCAATGAGCAGTTCTTC. The encoded protein is CASSSPKLGPSPNEQFF.

The chain carries TRBV5-1 and TRBJ2-7, with 9 bases aligning to TRBD1. With 3 bases clipped from V and 4 bases from J, the junction kept 14 bases outside the gene matches. CDR3 length: 17 amino acids. The germline V gene has CDR1 SGHRS and CDR2 YFSETQ. CDR3 region: CASSSAQTGTGRYEQYF. The DNA of the CDR3 is TGCGCCAGCAGCTCAGCACAAACCGGGACAGGGCGGTACGAGCAGTACTTC. Looking up the rest from reference TRBV5-1 and TRBJ2-7 gives the full variable domain: KAGVTQTPRYLIKTRGQQVTLSCSPISGHRSVSWYQQTPGQGLQFLFEYFSETQRNKGNFPGRFSGRQFSNSRSEMNVSTLELGDSALYLCASSSAQTGTGRYEQYFGPGTRLTVT.

The V call is TRBV29-1, the J call TRBJ2-3; 9 bases line up with TRBD2. Germline loops: CDR1 SQVTM, CDR2 ANQGSEA. V trimming: 4 bases; J trimming: 0 bases; junction bases outside the gene matches: 5. The CDR3 is 15 amino acids. CDR3 bases: TGCAGCGTTGTTCGTAGCGGGGGTAGCACAGATACGCAGTATTTT. It translates to CSVVRSGGSTDTQYF.

This clone appeared once. The chain employs TRBV14 and TRBJ2-1, with TRBD2 identical over 14 bases. The CDR3 has 16 residues. Germline CDR1 is SGHDN and CDR2 is FVKESK. Losses at the gene ends were 4 bases for V and 9 bases for J; bases not matched to a gene: 8. For the CDR3, the DNA is TGTGCCAGCAGCCCCTCCGGGACTAGCGGGAGTTTTGAGCAGTTCTTC. This translates into CASSPSGTSGSFEQFF.

CDR3 coding DNA: TGTGCCAGTACTAGCGTCATTAGCACAGATACGCAGTATTTT. This translates into CASTSVISTDTQYF. This rearrangement joins TRBV2 to TRBJ2-3, with TRBD2 identical over 7 bases. The germline V gene encodes CDR1 SNHLY and CDR2 FYNNEI. V lost 9 bases to trimming and J lost 0 bases; unmatched junction nucleotides: 6. The CDR3 sequence is 14 residues long. The variable domain in full, with the rest retrieved from reference TRBV2 and TRBJ2-3, is EPEVTQTPSHQVTQMGQEVILRCVPISNHLYFYWYRQILGQKVEFLVSFYNNEISEKSEIFDDQFSVERPDGSNFTLKIRSTKLEDSAMYFCASTSVISTDTQYFGPGTRLTVL.

The J gene is TRBJ2-7, the V gene TRBV9; TRBD2 might be the D (6 bases). Trimming left V 4 bases short and J 9 bases short, with 20 bases between. CDR1 is SGDLS and CDR2 is YYNGEE in the germline V gene. The CDR3 is made up of 14 amino acids. CDR3 sequence reads: CASSPRGLASGQYF. In DNA, the CDR3 is TGTGCCAGCAGCCCAAGAGGGCTAGCGTCTGGGCAGTACTTC. The full variable domain, rest sourced from reference TRBV9 and TRBJ2-7, is DSGVTQTPKHLITATGQRVTLRCSPRSGDLSVYWYQQSLDQGLQFLIQYYNGEERAKGNILERFSAQQFPDLHSELNLSSLELGDSALYFCASSPRGLASGQYFGPGTRLTVT.

Points on this clone: A junction boundary mismatches the germline segment, possibly from a read error. The rearrangement joins TRBV7-6 to TRBJ2-7; 12 nucleotides match TRBD2. Germline values: CDR1 SGHVS, CDR2 FNYEAQ. The CDR3 totals 12 residues. The CDR3 region is CASSLAGGEQYF. DNA of the CDR3: TGTGCCAGCAGCCTAGCGGGAGGGGAGCAGTACTTC.

The chain couples TRBV29-1 to TRBJ2-1; tentatively, D is TRBD2 (6 bases). V was shortened by 1 base and J by 3 bases, with 16 bases between the two germline ends. This CDR3 is 16 amino acids long. Germline V gene lookup returns CDR1 SQVTM and CDR2 ANQGSEA. The CDR3 bases are TGCAGCGTTGAAGCCAGTTTAGCGGACCGCTACAATGAGCAGTTCTTC. This translates into CSVEASLADRYNEQFF.

The J gene is TRBJ2-7, the V gene TRBV4-1; a weak D match, TRBD2 (6 bases). Germline loops: CDR1 MGHRA, CDR2 YSYEKL. V was shortened by 4 bases and J by 1 base, with 17 bases between the two germline ends. The CDR3 consists of 16 residues. The CDR3 protein is CASSRERALNSYEQYF. CDR3 in DNA: TGCGCCAGCAGCCGGGAGCGGGCCTTAAATTCCTACGAGCAGTACTTC.

The V call is TRBV28, the J call TRBJ2-3; 7 nucleotides line up with TRBD2. There are 15 residues in the CDR3. V dropped 3 bases and J dropped 1; count of bases not matched to a gene: 4. The germline V gene encodes CDR1 MDHEN and CDR2 SYDVKM. CDR3: CASSFPRGGTDTQYF. As DNA, the CDR3 is TGTGCCAGCAGTTTCCCTCGGGGGGGCACAGATACGCAGTATTTT.

The chain carries TRBV10-3 and TRBJ2-3; 11 bases fit TRBD1. V dropped 10 bases and J dropped 6; count of bases not matched to a gene: 9. The length of the CDR3 is 14 residues. From germline, CDR1 is ENHRY and CDR2 SYGVKD. CDR3 nucleotides: TGTGCCAACTCGGACAGGGGGCAAGCGGATACGCAGTATTTT. As protein: CANSDRGQADTQYF.

The J gene is TRBJ2-1, the V gene TRBV7-2; D gene ambiguous. V was cut by 5 bases and J by 0 bases, with 11 bases left in between. The germline V gene encodes CDR1 SGHTA and CDR2 FQGNSA. The CDR3 has 15 amino acids. CDR3 bases: TGTGCCAGCAGCCCCTCGCGGAGCTCCTACAATGAGCAGTTCTTC. It is translated as CASSPSRSSYNEQFF. The variable domain in full, completed from reference TRBV7-2 and TRBJ2-1, reads GAGVSQSPSNKVTEKGKDVELRCDPISGHTALYWYRQSLGQGLEFLIYFQGNSAPDKSGLPSDRFSAERTGGSVSTLTIQRTQQEDSAVYLCASSPSRSSYNEQFFGPGTRLTVL.

The CDR3 sequence: CASSEDWGSQPQHF. The CDR3 DNA reads TGTGCCAGCAGTGAAGATTGGGGGAGTCAGCCCCAGCATTTT. The chain links TRBV2 to TRBJ1-5; a possible D gene is TRBD1 (5 bases). Per the germline V gene, CDR1 is SNHLY and CDR2 is FYNNEI. The CDR3 length is 14 residues. V shed 1 base and J shed 6 bases, with 10 bases lying between them.